A single sample is the source of the 2 T cell receptor beta chains below, sequenced in a study of T cell responses to AZD1222 COVID-19 vaccine. Produced via immunoSEQ multiplex PCR; TCRdb's table is partial and in-frame only. The profile shows around 100,000 clones, 80% to 95% of them singletons. Specimen: peripheral blood, collected on day 0 of AZD1222 vaccination. All receptors derive from an adult in good health.

About this clone itself: The junction and the germline gene differ at one end; a read error may be behind it. The rearrangement links TRBV7-8 to TRBJ1-2; a possible D gene is TRBD1 (6 bases). The CDR3 loop spans 14 amino acids. CDR1 and CDR2 from the germline V gene are SGHVS and FQNEAQ. CDR3 region: CASSLRLAGGGSSF. In nucleotides, the CDR3 is TGTGCCAGCAGCTTACGACTCGCCGGCGGGGGCTCTTCCTTC. Looking up the rest from reference TRBV7-8 and TRBJ1-2 gives the full variable domain: GAGVSQSPRYKVAKRGQDVALRCDPISGHVSLFWYQQALGQGPEFLTYFQNEAQLDKSGLPSDRFFAERPEGSVSTLKIQRTQQEDSAVYLCASSLRLAGGGSSFGSGTRLTVV.

This sequence joins TRBV5-4 and TRBJ1-4; tentative D call: TRBD1 (5 bases). Per germline, CDR1 SGHNT and CDR2 YYREEE (reference sequence). The V gene lost 4 bases and the J gene lost 7 bases, with 14 bases spanning the gap. CDR3 length: 14 residues. CDR3 protein: CASSQPGVAEKLFF. As DNA, the CDR3 is TGTGCCAGCAGCCAGCCGGGGGTGGCTGAAAAACTGTTTTTT.